These 31 T cell receptor beta chains originate from one sample sequenced in a study of cytomegalovirus exposure and HLA in healthy donors. The PCR used 60 Vbeta and 13 Jbeta primers. Assay: immunoSEQ multiplex PCR; the TCRdb copy retains only in-frame clones and omits some. The sample lists some 110,000 clones; 70% to 80% were seen once. Material for sequencing was PBMCs. The receptors shown here come from a man aged 35 to 55 in good health and CMV-seronegative.

The chain joins TRBV7-2 to TRBJ1-4, with a possible D match to TRBD1 (5 bases). V gave up 5 bases and J gave up 5 bases, with 12 bases separating them. Per the germline V gene, CDR1 is SGHTA and CDR2 is FQGNSA. This CDR3 region has 14 residues. CDR3 sequence (DNA): TGTGCCAGCAGCAGACAGCCCTTAAATGAAAAACTGTTTTTT. It codes for CASSRQPLNEKLFF.

The chain couples TRBV7-6 to TRBJ1-3, with a possible D match to TRBD1 (5 bases). The CDR3 covers 13 residues. Germline V CDR1 and CDR2: SGHVS, FNYEAQ. The V and J ends lost 5 bases and 4 bases respectively, with 9 bases between them. The chain's CDR3 is CASSQGGGNTIYF. The CDR3, as DNA: TGTGCCAGCAGCCAGGGAGGAGGAAACACCATATATTTT.

The DNA of the CDR3 is TGCGCCAGCAGCCCCCGGACAGGGTTCGAGCAGTACTTC. It codes for CASSPRTGFEQYF. This chain links TRBV5-1 with TRBJ2-7, with TRBD1 matching over 8 bases. V was pared by 4 bases and J by 6 bases, with 6 bases of the junction left unmatched. CDR1 is SGHRS, CDR2 YFSETQ, per germline. The CDR3 is made up of 13 amino acids.

In the case of this clone: Other DNA sequences of this sample code for an identical CDR3. The chain employs TRBV18 and TRBJ1-2, with D perhaps matching TRBD1 (6 bases). The germline gives CDR1 KGHSH, CDR2 LQKENI. Trimming pared 2 bases from V and 3 bases from J, leaving 7 bases between. CDR3 length: 13 amino acids. CDR3 residues: CASSPGGDYGYTF. The CDR3 DNA is TGTGCCAGCTCACCAGGGGGCGACTATGGCTACACCTTC.

Here the CDR3 reads CASSSGTDTQYF. As DNA, the CDR3 is TGTGCCAGCAGCTCGGGGACAGATACGCAGTATTTT. The chain recombines TRBV13 with TRBJ2-3; tentative D call: TRBD2 (5 bases). V lost 4 bases and J 3 bases, leaving 5 bases between the germline ends. The V gene's germline CDR1 is PRHDT and CDR2 FYEKMQ (reference sequence). The CDR3 is made up of 12 amino acids. The full variable domain, its missing parts supplied by reference TRBV13 and TRBJ2-3, is AAGVIQSPRHLIKEKRETATLKCYPIPRHDTVYWYQQGPGQDPQFLISFYEKMQSDKGSIPDRFSAQQFSDYHSELNMSSLELGDSALYFCASSSGTDTQYFGPGTRLTVL.

This rearrangement joins TRBV19 to TRBJ2-7; possibly TRBD1 for D (7 bases). CDR3 length: 15 amino acids. The germline V gene has CDR1 LNHDA and CDR2 SQIVND (reference sequence). Deletions cut 0 bases from V and 1 base from J, with 10 bases between. The CDR3 nucleotides are TGTGCCAGTAGTATAGACAGGGGGGATTCCTACGAGCAGTACTTC. This gives the protein CASSIDRGDSYEQYF.

This sequence joins TRBV15 and TRBJ1-1; 7 bases match TRBD1. Germline lookup yields CDR1 LNHNV and CDR2 YYDKDF (reference sequence). The V gene end was trimmed by 1 base and the J gene end by 1 base; junction bases not matched to a gene: 3. This CDR3 has 15 amino acids. CDR3 nucleotide sequence: TGTGCCACCAGCAGAGGGTCAGGGGGGAACACTGAAGCTTTCTTT. Its translation is CATSRGSGGNTEAFF.

J is TRBJ1-2 and V is TRBV7-2, with TRBD1 matching over 9 bases. CDR1 is SGHTA and CDR2 is FQGNSA in the germline V gene. The CDR3 covers 14 residues. Trimming at V came to 4 bases and at J to 7 bases, leaving 7 bases not matched to a gene. The CDR3 loop reads CASSSNRGLSGYTF. The DNA of the CDR3 is TGTGCCAGCAGCTCAAACAGGGGGCTGAGTGGCTACACCTTC.

This clone has more than one count but fewer than ten. The chain has TRBV7-3 and TRBJ2-7, with D possibly TRBD2 on 6 matching bases. From germline, CDR1 is SGHTA and CDR2 FQGTGA. The germline V and J ends were trimmed by 5 bases and 3 bases, with 11 bases remaining between them. CDR3 size: 13 residues. In nucleotides, the CDR3 is TGTGCCAGCAGCCCGGGACTTTTCTACGAGCAGTACTTC. It yields the protein CASSPGLFYEQYF.

The chain is built from TRBV5-1 and TRBJ1-4; D is undetermined. V shed 0 bases and J shed 5 bases, with 14 bases lying between them. CDR1 SGHRS and CDR2 YFSETQ come from the germline V gene. This CDR3 has 16 amino acids. CDR3 coding DNA: TGCGCCAGCAGCTTGGACCAACTTAAACCAAATGAAAAACTGTTTTTT. This codes for CASSLDQLKPNEKLFF.

The chain combines TRBV29-1 with TRBJ2-7; the D is unclear. The CDR3 runs 11 residues. V was cut by 2 bases and J by 2 bases, with 4 bases left in between. The V gene's germline CDR1 is SQVTM and CDR2 ANQGSEA. The CDR3 nucleotides are TGCAGCGTTGAACAGGCCTACGAGCAGTACTTC. This sequence encodes CSVEQAYEQYF.

The chain uses TRBV5-8 and TRBJ2-6, with D possibly being TRBD1 (8 bases). The V end was cut by 4 bases, the J end by 2 bases, with 19 bases between. The length of the CDR3 is 18 residues. Germline V CDR1 and CDR2: SGHTS, YDEGEE. CDR3 sequence (DNA): TGTGCCAGCAGCCGGGAGGACAGGGTCATGGCTGGGGCCAACGTCCTGACTTTC. Its translation is CASSREDRVMAGANVLTF.

This rearrangement joins TRBV29-1 to TRBJ2-1; D is possibly TRBD2 (6 bases). Trimming took off 7 bases at V and 0 bases at J, with 13 bases between the two ends. Germline V gene lookup returns CDR1 SQVTM and CDR2 ANQGSEA. The CDR3 is 14 residues long. CDR3 DNA: TGCAGCGCTGGAGGGGCCAGCTCCTACAATGAGCAGTTCTTC. Translating gives CSAGGASSYNEQFF.

This clone was counted once. The chain is built from TRBV18 and TRBJ1-5; D is possibly TRBD1 (5 bases). Trimming pared 2 bases from V and 4 bases from J, leaving 21 bases between. CDR3 length: 18 amino acids. Germline values: CDR1 KGHSH, CDR2 LQKENI. The CDR3 nucleotides read TGTGCCAGCTCACCAAACTTGGTGCTCGGAGGGGTGAATCAGCCCCAGCATTTT. It codes for CASSPNLVLGGVNQPQHF.

The CDR3 DNA reads TGTGCCAGCAGCTTTAGCGGGGCTTCCTACAATGAGCAGTTCTTC. Its protein product is CASSFSGASYNEQFF. V and J are TRBV7-9 and TRBJ2-1; 8 bases agree with TRBD2. The V and J ends lost 3 bases and 1 base, in that order; junction bases with no gene match: 2. Germline V gives CDR1 SEHNR, CDR2 FQNEAQ (reference sequence). This CDR3 contains 15 residues.

This chain joins TRBV15 and TRBJ1-1; 9 bases are a match to TRBD1. The CDR3 is made up of 18 amino acids. Germline V lookup: CDR1 LNHNV, CDR2 YYDKDF (reference sequence). Losses at the gene ends were 5 bases for V and 5 bases for J; bases not matched to a gene: 18. The CDR3 loop reads CATSGPGTGRRMGTEAFF. As DNA, the CDR3 is TGTGCCACCAGCGGACCCGGGACAGGGAGAAGAATGGGGACTGAAGCTTTCTTT.

This clone was seen just once. The chain employs TRBV5-1 and TRBJ1-2; D gene unclear. V was pared by 5 bases and J by 2 bases, with 13 bases between. There are 14 residues in the CDR3. Germline CDR1 and CDR2: SGHRS and YFSETQ. The CDR3 region is CASRPGTENYGYTF. The CDR3 nucleotides read TGCGCCAGCAGACCCGGCACAGAAAACTATGGCTACACCTTC.

The V and J genes are TRBV15 and TRBJ1-3; D remains ambiguous. CDR3 length: 15 residues. Germline V gene data show CDR1 as LNHNV and CDR2 as YYDKDF (reference sequence). V was clipped by 1 base and J by 0 bases, with 7 bases between them. The CDR3 DNA follows: TGTGCCACCAGCAGAGCCTTAGACTCTGGAAACACCATATATTTT. Translated, it gives CATSRALDSGNTIYF.

The chain recombines TRBV28 with TRBJ2-4; 8 nucleotides line up with TRBD1. This CDR3 has 15 residues. Germline V CDR1 and CDR2: MDHEN, SYDVKM. V lost 5 bases and J lost 6; bases outside the gene matches: 9. CDR3 in DNA: TGTGCCAGCAGTCCAAACAGGGGGAAATCAAACATTCAGTACTTC. Its protein is CASSPNRGKSNIQYF.

The chain carries TRBV6-5 and TRBJ1-6, with 7 bases that match TRBD1. The CDR3 totals 14 residues. CDR1 and CDR2 (germline): MNHEY, SVGAGI. Germline trimming cut 6 bases from V and 10 bases from J; bases unmatched to any gene: 9. As DNA, the CDR3 is TGTGCCAGCAGCCTACAGGGGTTTGGCTCACCCCTCCACTTT. Translation: CASSLQGFGSPLHF.

This clone was detected once. The chain joins TRBV27 to TRBJ2-1, with 9 bases fitting TRBD1. After removal of 2 bases from V and 8 bases from J, the junction contained 1 base not matched to a gene. Germline V CDR1 and CDR2: MNHEY, SMNVEV (reference sequence). The CDR3 has 13 residues. For the CDR3, the DNA is TGTGCCAGCAGTTTAACAGGGGGCCATGAGCAGTTCTTC. It codes for CASSLTGGHEQFF.

A few counts support this clone. The rearrangement joins TRBV11-2 to TRBJ2-4, with 10 bases matching TRBD2. Germline lookup yields CDR1 SGHAT and CDR2 FQNNGV. V lost 6 bases to trimming and J lost 4 bases; unmatched junction nucleotides: 9. This CDR3 comprises 16 residues. CDR3 sequence reads: CASRTPSGGDKNIQYF. The CDR3, as DNA: TGTGCCAGCAGAACGCCTAGCGGGGGTGATAAAAACATTCAGTACTTC.

The V and J genes are TRBV29-1 and TRBJ2-1; 8 positions agree with TRBD1. The J segment lost 4 bases and the V segment lost 4 bases, leaving 15 bases of the junction unmatched. The CDR3 sequence is 17 residues long. CDR1 and CDR2 (germline): SQVTM, ANQGSEA. In nucleotides, the CDR3 is TGCAGCGTTGCCGGACCCCAGGGGGCCTTGTCGTACAATGAGCAGTTCTTC. Amino acid sequence: CSVAGPQGALSYNEQFF.

Only one count was recorded for this clone. The rearrangement links TRBV27 to TRBJ1-4; the D gene is possibly TRBD1 (6 bases). Looked up from germline, CDR1 is MNHEY and CDR2 is SMNVEV (reference sequence). V lost 6 bases and J 4 bases, leaving 9 bases between the germline ends. The CDR3 loop spans 13 amino acids. As DNA, the CDR3 is TGTGCCAGCAGCGGACAGCGTAATGAAAAACTGTTTTTT. It specifies CASSGQRNEKLFF.

The chain couples TRBV7-3 to TRBJ2-6, with D maybe TRBD2 (5 bases). The CDR3 spans 17 residues. Looked up from germline, CDR1 is SGHTA and CDR2 is FQGTGA. V lost 2 bases and J 0 bases, leaving 11 bases between the germline ends. The CDR3 spells CASSLFAGLSGANVLTF. DNA for the CDR3: TGTGCCAGCAGCTTATTCGCAGGACTCTCTGGGGCCAACGTCCTGACTTTC.

This rearrangement joins TRBV6-1 to TRBJ1-4; no reliable D call. The CDR3 length is 14 residues. Trimming stripped 6 bases from V and 7 bases from J, with 15 bases between. The germline gives CDR1 MNHNS, CDR2 SASEGT. CDR3 sequence: CASRTGFGAEKLFF. The CDR3 nucleotides read TGTGCCAGCAGGACGGGATTTGGAGCTGAAAAACTGTTTTTT.

V and J are TRBV6-5 and TRBJ1-2; no definite D call. V lost 4 bases and J 4 bases, leaving 10 bases between the germline ends. This CDR3 contains 13 residues. CDR1 and CDR2 from the germline V gene are MNHEY and SVGAGI. As DNA, the CDR3 is TGTGCCAGCAGTTCGGAGCCAACCTATGGCTACACCTTC. Translation: CASSSEPTYGYTF.

This chain joins TRBV4-3 and TRBJ1-1; D call uncertain. V lost 2 bases and J lost 3, with 13 bases in between. The CDR3 is 15 amino acids. CDR1 and CDR2 from the germline V gene are LGHNA and YSLEER. The CDR3 DNA is TGCGCCAGCAGCCAACTACGTTTAATGCACACTGAAGCTTTCTTT. Amino acid sequence: CASSQLRLMHTEAFF.

The chain employs TRBV2 and TRBJ1-2, with no clear D. The ends were cut back, 5 bases at V and 1 base at J, with 8 bases in the middle. This CDR3 has 13 residues. CDR1 and CDR2 (germline): SNHLY, FYNNEI. CDR3 sequence reads: CASSLGINYGYTF. In DNA, the CDR3 is TGTGCCAGCAGTCTCGGGATTAACTATGGCTACACCTTC.

The chain recombines TRBV19 with TRBJ2-2; 7 bases are shared with TRBD2. CDR1 is LNHDA and CDR2 is SQIVND in the germline V gene (reference sequence). The length of the CDR3 is 14 residues. J gave up 4 bases and V 7 bases, and 6 bases lay outside the gene matches. Here the CDR3 DNA reads TGTGCCAGTATAGGGAGGGCTGGCACCGGGGAGCTGTTTTTT. It is translated as CASIGRAGTGELFF.

This sequence joins TRBV9 and TRBJ2-5, with 10 positions matching TRBD1. This CDR3 has 18 amino acids. V was pared by 4 bases and J by 4 bases, with 16 bases of the junction left unmatched. CDR1 and CDR2 from the germline V gene are SGDLS and YYNGEE. The CDR3 nucleotides read TGTGCCAGCAGCAGCCGGGACAGGGGCCCCGTCGGGAGAGAGACCCAGTACTTC. Its protein is CASSSRDRGPVGRETQYF.